This T cell receptor (beta chain) was identified in a study of blood T cell repertoires in COVID-19 (TCRdb year 2020). About the full investigation: Samples from collaborators originated in the United States, Italy and Spain and spanned both the acute and convalescent phases of COVID-19. The samples were drawn from the first 160 participants of the ongoing ImmuneRACE study and from under 1,500 subjects provided by 6 global collaborators. The repertoires were released in a freely available public database intended as a resource for research on the immune response to SARS-CoV-2. Where available, HLA class I and class II types were obtained from metadata supplied by the sample provider rather than from assay-based typing. Deeply sampled blood TCRbeta repertoires from subjects exposed to, actively infected with, or recovered from COVID-19 were included in the dataset. The prospective study material was composed of cDNA or gDNA derived from T cells, B-cell-depleted T cells, or PBMCs. Nearly every sample came with metadata listing a de-identified subject ID, COVID-19 status, age in years and sex. Broad study findings and their caveats: The quantity of clinical and demographic metadata differed by source and by participant and was supplied without curation.

Each collaborating institution followed its own protocols to collect whole blood in K2EDTA tubes. For TCRbeta analysis, collaborators shipped samples in one of three forms: frozen whole blood, isolated PBMCs, or DNA extracted from either of those sample types. Trimming accounts for 3 bases at V and 4 bases at J, while the number of junction bases matched to no gene is 6. In the germline V gene, CDR1 corresponds to SGHDT and CDR2 to YYEEEE. Taken from cysteine to phenylalanine, the CDR3 has 17 residues. Only the CDR3 DNA is retained, 51 bases long and in frame from the first base. Worth noting for this clone: The antigen it recognizes is unknown. Base qualities were left out, and no much larger clone turns up one base away.

The immunoSEQ Assay, a bias-controlled multiplex PCR, was used to amplify TCRbeta CDR3 regions from genomic DNA. As for the authors' bioinformatics: Nucleated cell counts per sample were estimated from amplification of reference gene primers within the assay. To quantify the absolute abundance of each unique TCRbeta CDR3 rearrangement, sequence reads were collapsed and filtered. For each sample, productive Simpson clonality was calculated as the square root of Simpson's diversity index over productive rearrangements. Not all clones reach the TCRdb copy of this immuneACCESS table, which keeps in-frame sequences only. Checked studies attribute under half of the gap to unresolved V genes and leave the rest unexplained. D and trimming were read from the DNA, whereas the V and J calls and clone size are those reported in that table. For this sample there are about 220,000 clones; 80% to 90% appear just once. The ten largest clones capture roughly 21% of the sample.

The rearranged segments are TRBV5-6 and TRBJ2-3; TRBD2 lines up with 15 middle nucleotides. This clonotype originated in a man younger than 40 with active or convalescent COVID-19. What was sequenced was peripheral blood. The nucleotide sequence reads TGTGCCAGCAGCTGGGGGACTAGCGGGAGGTCGGCAGATACGCAGTATTTT. Its protein reads: CASSWGTSGRSADTQYF. With all but the CDR3 taken from the reference TRBV5-6 and TRBJ2-3 genes, the full variable domain is: DAGVTQSPTHLIKTRGQQVTLRCSPKSGHDTVSWYQQALGQGPQFIFQYYEEEERQRGNFPDRFSGHQFPNYSSELNVNALLLGDSALYLCASSWGTSGRSADTQYFGPGTRLTVL.